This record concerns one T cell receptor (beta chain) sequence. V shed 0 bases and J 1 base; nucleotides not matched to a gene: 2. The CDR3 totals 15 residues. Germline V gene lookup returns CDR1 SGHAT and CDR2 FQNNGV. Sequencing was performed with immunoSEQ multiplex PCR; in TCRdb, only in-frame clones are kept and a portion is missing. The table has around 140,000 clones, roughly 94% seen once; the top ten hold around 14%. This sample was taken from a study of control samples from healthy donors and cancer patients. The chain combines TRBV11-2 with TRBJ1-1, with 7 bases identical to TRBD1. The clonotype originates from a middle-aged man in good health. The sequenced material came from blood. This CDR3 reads CASSLEGQANTEAFF. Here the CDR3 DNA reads TGTGCCAGCAGCTTAGAAGGACAGGCGAACACTGAAGCTTTCTTT.